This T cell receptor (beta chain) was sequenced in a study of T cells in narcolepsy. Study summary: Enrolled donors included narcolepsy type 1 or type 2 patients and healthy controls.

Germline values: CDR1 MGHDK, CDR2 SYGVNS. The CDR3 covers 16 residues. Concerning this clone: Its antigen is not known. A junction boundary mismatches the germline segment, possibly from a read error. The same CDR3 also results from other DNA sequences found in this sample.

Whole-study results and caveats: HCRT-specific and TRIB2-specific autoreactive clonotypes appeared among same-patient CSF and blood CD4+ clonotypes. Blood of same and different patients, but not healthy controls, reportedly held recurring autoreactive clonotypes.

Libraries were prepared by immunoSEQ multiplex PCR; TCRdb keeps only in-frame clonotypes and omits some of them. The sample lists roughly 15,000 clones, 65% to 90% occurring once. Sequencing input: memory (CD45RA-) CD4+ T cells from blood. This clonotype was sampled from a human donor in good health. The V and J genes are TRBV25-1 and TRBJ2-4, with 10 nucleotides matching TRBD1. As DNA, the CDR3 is TGTGCTAGCAGTGTGGACAGGGGGGCCAGCAAAAACATTCAGTACTTC. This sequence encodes CASSVDRGASKNIQYF.